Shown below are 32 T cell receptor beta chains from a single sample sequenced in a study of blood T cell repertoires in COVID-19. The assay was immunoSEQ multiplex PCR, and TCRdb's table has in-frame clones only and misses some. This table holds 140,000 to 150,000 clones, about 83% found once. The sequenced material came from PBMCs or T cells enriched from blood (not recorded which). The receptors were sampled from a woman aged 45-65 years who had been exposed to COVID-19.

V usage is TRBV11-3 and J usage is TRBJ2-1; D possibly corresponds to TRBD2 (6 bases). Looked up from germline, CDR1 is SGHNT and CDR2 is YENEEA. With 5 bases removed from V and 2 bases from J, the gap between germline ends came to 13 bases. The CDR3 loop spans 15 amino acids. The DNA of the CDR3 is TGTGCCAGCAGCCAGGGACTCCCAACCTACAATGAGCAGTTCTTC. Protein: CASSQGLPTYNEQFF.

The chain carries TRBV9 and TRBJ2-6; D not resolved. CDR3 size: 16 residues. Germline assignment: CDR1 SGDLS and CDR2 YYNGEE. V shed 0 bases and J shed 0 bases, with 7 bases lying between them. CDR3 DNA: TGTGCCAGCAGCGTAGATAGAGCCTCTGGGGCCAACGTCCTGACTTTC. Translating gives CASSVDRASGANVLTF. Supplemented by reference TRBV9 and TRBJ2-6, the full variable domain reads DSGVTQTPKHLITATGQRVTLRCSPRSGDLSVYWYQQSLDQGLQFLIQYYNGEERAKGNILERFSAQQFPDLHSELNLSSLELGDSALYFCASSVDRASGANVLTFGAGSRLTVL.

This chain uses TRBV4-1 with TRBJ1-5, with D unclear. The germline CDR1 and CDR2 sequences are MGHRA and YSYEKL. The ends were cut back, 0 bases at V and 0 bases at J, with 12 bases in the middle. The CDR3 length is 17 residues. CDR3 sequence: CASSQDVTRFSNQPQHF. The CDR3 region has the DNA TGCGCCAGCAGCCAAGATGTTACGCGGTTTAGCAATCAGCCCCAGCATTTT.

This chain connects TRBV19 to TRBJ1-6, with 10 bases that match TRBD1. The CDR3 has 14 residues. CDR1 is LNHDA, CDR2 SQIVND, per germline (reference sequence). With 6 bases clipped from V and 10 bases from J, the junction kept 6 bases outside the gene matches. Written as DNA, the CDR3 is TGTGCCAGTAGGCCGGGACAGGGGATATCACCCCTCCACTTT. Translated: CASRPGQGISPLHF.

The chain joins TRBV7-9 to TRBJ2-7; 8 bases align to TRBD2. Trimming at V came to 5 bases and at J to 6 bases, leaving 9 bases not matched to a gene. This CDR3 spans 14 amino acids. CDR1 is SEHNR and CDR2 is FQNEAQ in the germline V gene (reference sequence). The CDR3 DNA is TGTGCCAGCAGCCCCGGGACTAGTTACCTCGAGCAGTACTTC. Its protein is CASSPGTSYLEQYF.

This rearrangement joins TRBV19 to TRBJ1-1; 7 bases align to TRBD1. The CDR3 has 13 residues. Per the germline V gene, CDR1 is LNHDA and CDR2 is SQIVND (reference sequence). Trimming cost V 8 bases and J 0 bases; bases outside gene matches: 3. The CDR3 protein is CASGRGMNTEAFF. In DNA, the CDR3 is TGTGCCAGTGGCAGGGGGATGAACACTGAAGCTTTCTTT. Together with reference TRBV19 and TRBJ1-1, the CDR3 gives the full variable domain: DGGITQSPKYLFRKEGQNVTLSCEQNLNHDAMYWYRQDPGQGLRLIYYSQIVNDFQKGDIAEGYSVSREKKESFPLTVTSAQKNPTAFYLCASGRGMNTEAFFGQGTRLTVV.

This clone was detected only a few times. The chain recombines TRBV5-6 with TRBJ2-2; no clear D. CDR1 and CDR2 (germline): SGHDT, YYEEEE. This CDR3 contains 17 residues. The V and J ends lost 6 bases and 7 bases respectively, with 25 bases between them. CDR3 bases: TGTGCCAGCACCACTTTGTTCCAGCGAGGCGGTAACGGGGAGCTGTTTTTT. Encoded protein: CASTTLFQRGGNGELFF.

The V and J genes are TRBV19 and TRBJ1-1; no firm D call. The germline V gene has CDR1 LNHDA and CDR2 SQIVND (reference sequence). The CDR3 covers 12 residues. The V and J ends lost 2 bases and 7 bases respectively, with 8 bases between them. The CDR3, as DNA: TGTGCCAGTAGTATACCCAGGTATGAAGCTTTCTTT. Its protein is CASSIPRYEAFF.

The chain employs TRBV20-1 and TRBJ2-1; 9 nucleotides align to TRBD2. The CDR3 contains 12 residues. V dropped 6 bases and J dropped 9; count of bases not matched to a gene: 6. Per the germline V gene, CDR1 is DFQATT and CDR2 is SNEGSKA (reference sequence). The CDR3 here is CSASSGSGEQFF. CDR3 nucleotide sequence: TGCAGTGCAAGTAGCGGGAGCGGTGAGCAGTTCTTC.

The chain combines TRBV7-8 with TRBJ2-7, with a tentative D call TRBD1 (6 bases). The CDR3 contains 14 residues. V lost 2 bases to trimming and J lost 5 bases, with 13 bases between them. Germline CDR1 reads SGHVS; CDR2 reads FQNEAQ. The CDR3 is CASSLQEQGHEQYF. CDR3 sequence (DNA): TGTGCCAGCAGCTTACAGGAACAGGGCCACGAGCAGTACTTC.

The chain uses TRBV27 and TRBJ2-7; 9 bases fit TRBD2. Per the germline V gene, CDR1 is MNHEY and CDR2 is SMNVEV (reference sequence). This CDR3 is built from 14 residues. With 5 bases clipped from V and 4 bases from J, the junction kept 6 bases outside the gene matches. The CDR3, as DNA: TGTGCCAGCAGTCCGCTAGCGGGACCTTACGAGCAGTACTTC. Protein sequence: CASSPLAGPYEQYF.

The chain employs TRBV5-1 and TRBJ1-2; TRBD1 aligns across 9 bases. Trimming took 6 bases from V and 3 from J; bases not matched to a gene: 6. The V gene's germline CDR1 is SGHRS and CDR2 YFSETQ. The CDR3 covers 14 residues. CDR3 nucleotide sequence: TGCGCCAGCAAACCGGGACAGGGCCACTATGGCTACACCTTC. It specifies CASKPGQGHYGYTF.

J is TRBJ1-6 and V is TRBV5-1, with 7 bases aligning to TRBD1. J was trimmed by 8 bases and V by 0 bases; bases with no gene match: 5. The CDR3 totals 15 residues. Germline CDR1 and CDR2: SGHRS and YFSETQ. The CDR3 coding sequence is TGCGCCAGCAGCTTGGTGGAGGGGGCCTATTCACCCCTCCACTTT. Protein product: CASSLVEGAYSPLHF.

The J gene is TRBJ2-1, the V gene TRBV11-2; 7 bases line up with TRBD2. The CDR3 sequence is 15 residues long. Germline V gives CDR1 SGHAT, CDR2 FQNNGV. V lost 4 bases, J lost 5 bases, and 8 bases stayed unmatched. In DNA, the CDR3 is TGTGCCAGCAGCTCGACTAGCCAGCCTAACAATGAGCAGTTCTTC. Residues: CASSSTSQPNNEQFF.

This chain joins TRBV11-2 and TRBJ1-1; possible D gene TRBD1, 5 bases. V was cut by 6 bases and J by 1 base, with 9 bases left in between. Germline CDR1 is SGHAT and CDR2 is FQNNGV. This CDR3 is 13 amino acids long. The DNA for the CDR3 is TGTGCCAGCAGAGCAGGGCGGAACACTGAAGCTTTCTTT. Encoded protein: CASRAGRNTEAFF.

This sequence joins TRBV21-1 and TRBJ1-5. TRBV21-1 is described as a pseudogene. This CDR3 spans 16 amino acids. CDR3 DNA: TGTGCCAGCAGCACCCGGGGATTGGGGAGCAATCAGCCCCAGCATTTT. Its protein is CASSTRGLGSNQPQHF.

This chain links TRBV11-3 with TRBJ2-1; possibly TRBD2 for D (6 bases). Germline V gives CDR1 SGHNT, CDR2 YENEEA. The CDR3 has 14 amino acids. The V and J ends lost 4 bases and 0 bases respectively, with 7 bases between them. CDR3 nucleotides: TGTGCCAGCAGCTGGGGGGACTCCTACAATGAGCAGTTCTTC. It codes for CASSWGDSYNEQFF.

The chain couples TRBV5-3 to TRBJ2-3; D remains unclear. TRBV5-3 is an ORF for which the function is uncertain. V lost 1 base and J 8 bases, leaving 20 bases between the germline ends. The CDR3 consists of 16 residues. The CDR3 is CARSLTPVPESGTQYF. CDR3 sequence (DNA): TGTGCCAGAAGCTTGACGCCGGTCCCGGAGTCGGGTACGCAGTATTTT.

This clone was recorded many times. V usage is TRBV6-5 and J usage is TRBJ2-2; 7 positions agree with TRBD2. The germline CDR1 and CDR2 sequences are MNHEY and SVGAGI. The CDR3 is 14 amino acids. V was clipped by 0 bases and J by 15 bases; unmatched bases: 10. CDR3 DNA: TGTGCCAGCAGTTACTCGAGTTCTGGGCGGGGGTTGTTTTTT. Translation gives CASSYSSSGRGLFF.

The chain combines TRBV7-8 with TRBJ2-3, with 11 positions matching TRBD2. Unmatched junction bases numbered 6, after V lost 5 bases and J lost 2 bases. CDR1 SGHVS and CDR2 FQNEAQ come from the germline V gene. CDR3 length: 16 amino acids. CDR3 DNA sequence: TGTGCCAGCAGCCCAATAGCGGGAGGGCTCACAGATACGCAGTATTTT. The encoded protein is CASSPIAGGLTDTQYF.

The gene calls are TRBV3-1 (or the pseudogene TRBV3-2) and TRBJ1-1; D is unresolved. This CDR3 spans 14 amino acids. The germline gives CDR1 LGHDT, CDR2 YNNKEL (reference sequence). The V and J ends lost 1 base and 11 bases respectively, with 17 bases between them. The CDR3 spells CASSQVNRPLRAFF. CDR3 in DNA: TGTGCCAGCAGCCAAGTGAACAGACCTCTCCGGGCTTTCTTT.

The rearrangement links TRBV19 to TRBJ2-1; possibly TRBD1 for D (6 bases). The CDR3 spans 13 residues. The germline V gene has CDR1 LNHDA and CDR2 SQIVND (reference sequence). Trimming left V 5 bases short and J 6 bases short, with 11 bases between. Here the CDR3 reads CASSLAGANEQFF. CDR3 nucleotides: TGTGCCAGTAGTCTGGCAGGGGCCAATGAGCAGTTCTTC.

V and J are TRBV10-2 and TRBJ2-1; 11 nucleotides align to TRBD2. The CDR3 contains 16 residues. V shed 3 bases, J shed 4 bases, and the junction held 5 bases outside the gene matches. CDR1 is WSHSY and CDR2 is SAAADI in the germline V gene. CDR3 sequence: CASSELAGAYYNEQFF. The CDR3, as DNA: TGCGCCAGCAGTGAACTAGCGGGGGCCTATTACAATGAGCAGTTCTTC.

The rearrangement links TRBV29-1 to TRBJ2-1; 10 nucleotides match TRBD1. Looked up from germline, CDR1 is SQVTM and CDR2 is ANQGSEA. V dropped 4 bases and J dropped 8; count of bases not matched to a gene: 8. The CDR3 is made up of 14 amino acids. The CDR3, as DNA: TGCAGCGTTGGCCGGGACAGGGGAGGCGATGAGCAGTTCTTC. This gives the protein CSVGRDRGGDEQFF.

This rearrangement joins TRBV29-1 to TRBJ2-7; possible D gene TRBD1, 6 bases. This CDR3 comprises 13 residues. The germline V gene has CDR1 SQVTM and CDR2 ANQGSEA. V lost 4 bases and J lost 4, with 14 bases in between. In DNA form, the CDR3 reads TGCAGCGTTGTAGCACAGGGTGCGTACGAGCAGTACTTC. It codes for CSVVAQGAYEQYF.

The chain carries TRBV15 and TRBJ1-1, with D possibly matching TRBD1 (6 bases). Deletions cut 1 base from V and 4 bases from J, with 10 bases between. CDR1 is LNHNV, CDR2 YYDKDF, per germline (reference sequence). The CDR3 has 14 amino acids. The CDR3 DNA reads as TGTGCCACCAGCAGAGGTTTACAGGGCACTGAAGCTTTCTTT. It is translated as CATSRGLQGTEAFF. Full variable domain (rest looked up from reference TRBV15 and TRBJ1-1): DAMVIQNPRYQVTQFGKPVTLSCSQTLNHNVMYWYQQKSSQAPKLLFHYYDKDFNNEADTPDNFQSRRPNTSFCFLDIRSPGLGDTAMYLCATSRGLQGTEAFFGQGTRLTVV.

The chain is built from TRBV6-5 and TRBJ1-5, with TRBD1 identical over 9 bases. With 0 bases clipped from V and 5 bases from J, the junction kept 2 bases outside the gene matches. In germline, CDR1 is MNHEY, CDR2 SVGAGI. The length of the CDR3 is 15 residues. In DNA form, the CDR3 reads TGTGCCAGCAGTTACTCGCGGGACAGGGATCAGCCCCAGCATTTT. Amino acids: CASSYSRDRDQPQHF.

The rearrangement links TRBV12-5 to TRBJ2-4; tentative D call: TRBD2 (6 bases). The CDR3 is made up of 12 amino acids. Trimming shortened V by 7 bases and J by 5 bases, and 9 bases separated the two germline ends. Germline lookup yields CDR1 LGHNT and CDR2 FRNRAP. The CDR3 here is CASAGTENIQYF. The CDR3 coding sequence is TGTGCTAGTGCCGGGACTGAAAACATTCAGTACTTC.

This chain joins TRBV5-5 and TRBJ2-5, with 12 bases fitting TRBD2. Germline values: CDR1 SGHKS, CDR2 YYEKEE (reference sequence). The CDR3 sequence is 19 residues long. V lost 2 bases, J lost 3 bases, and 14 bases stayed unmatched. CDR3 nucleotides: TGTGCCAGCAGCTTTGCATTCCTGACTAGCGGGGGAGAGGAAGAGACCCAGTACTTC. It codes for CASSFAFLTSGGEEETQYF. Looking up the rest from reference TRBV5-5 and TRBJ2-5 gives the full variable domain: DAGVTQSPTHLIKTRGQQVTLRCSPISGHKSVSWYQQVLGQGPQFIFQYYEKEERGRGNFPDRFSARQFPNYSSELNVNALLLGDSALYLCASSFAFLTSGGEEETQYFGPGTRLLVL.

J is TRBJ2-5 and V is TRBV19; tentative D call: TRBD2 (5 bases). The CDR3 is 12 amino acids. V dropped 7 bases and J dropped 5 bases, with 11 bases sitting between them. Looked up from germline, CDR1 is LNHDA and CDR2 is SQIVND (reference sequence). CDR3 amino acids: CASTGNGETQYF. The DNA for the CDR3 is TGTGCCAGTACGGGAAACGGGGAGACCCAGTACTTC.

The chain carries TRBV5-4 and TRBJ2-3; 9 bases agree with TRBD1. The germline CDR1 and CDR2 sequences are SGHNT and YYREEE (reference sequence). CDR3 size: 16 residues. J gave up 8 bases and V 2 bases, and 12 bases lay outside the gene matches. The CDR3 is CASSFGPTGGQGTQYF. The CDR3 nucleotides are TGTGCCAGCAGCTTCGGCCCGACAGGGGGACAGGGTACGCAGTATTTT. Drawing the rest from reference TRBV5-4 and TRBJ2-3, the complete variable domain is ETGVTQSPTHLIKTRGQQVTLRCSSQSGHNTVSWYQQALGQGPQFIFQYYREEENGRGNFPPRFSGLQFPNYSSELNVNALELDDSALYLCASSFGPTGGQGTQYFGPGTRLTVL.

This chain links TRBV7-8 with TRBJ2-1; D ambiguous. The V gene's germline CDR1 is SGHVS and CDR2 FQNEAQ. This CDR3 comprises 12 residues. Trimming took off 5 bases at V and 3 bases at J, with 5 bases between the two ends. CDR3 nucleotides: TGTGCCAGCAGCCCAGACTACAATGAGCAGTTCTTC. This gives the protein CASSPDYNEQFF.